This TCR beta chain was identified during a study of T-cell reconstitution after alpha-beta-depleted transplantation in children. General study findings and limits: Where some patients showed high TCRbeta diversity at day 60, it came from recipient T cells and thymic progenitors that had survived. Where alpha-beta T cells came from about two months after transplant was reportedly several hundred expanded graft clones.

This clonotype was observed a few times. Its antigen remains unknown. The J segment lost 8 bases and the V segment lost 5 bases, leaving 20 bases of the junction unmatched. The CDR3 has 16 residues. Germline-derived CDR1 and CDR2 are DFQATT and SNEGSKA (reference sequence). A library of TCRbeta sequences, prepared with unique molecular identifiers, was generated. TCRdb ran MiXCR on the PCR reads and lists one entry per CDR3 protein. The repertoire has approximately 650,000 distinct CDR3 sequences, around 12% of them found once; the top ten carry around 0.79%. The receptor's source is a girl aged 2 to 9 with congenital amegakaryocytic thrombocytopenia, due to receive a stem cell transplant. Sequencing was performed on PBMCs, taken before TCRalphabeta/CD19-depleted stem cell transplant. The genes are TRBV20-1 and TRBJ1-2, with TRBD1 matching 7 bases. DNA of the CDR3: TGCAGTGCTCAGACAACACAAGGGGGCGCGAGGAGAGGCTACACCTTC. This encodes CSAQTTQGGARRGYTF.